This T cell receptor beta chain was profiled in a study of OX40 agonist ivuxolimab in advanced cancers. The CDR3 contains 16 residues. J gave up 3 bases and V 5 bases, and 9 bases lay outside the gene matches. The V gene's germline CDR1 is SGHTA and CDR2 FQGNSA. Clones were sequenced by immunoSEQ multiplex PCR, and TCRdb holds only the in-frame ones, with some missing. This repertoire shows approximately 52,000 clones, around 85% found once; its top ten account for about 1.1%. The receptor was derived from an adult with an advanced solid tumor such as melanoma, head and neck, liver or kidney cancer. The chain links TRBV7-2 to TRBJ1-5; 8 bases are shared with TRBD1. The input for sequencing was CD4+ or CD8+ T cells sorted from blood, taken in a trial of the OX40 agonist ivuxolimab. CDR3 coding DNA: TGTGCCAGCAGCGGATTAGGGGACAGGTCCAATCAGCCCCAGCATTTT. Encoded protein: CASSGLGDRSNQPQHF.